This T cell receptor beta chain was captured by sequencing in a study of shared clonotypes between healthy human individuals. Broader study findings: Depth of sequencing was expected to influence donor clonotype sharing. Several donors shared 5% to 5.5% of their naive CD4 clonotypes.

Points on this clone: Its antigen is currently unknown.

Trimming at V came to 7 bases and at J to 7 bases, leaving 6 bases not matched to a gene. The CDR3 is 12 amino acids. Germline values: CDR1 WSHSY, CDR2 SAAADI. Positively selected for CCR7, the CD45RO-negative cells used as naive CD8 cells excluded terminally differentiated effector memory CD45RA+ cells. Genomic DNA belonging to each subset was distributed in equal measure over several immunoSEQ plates. Assay: immunoSEQ multiplex PCR; the TCRdb copy retains only in-frame clones and omits some. The sample records 1.5 million to 2.5 million clones, roughly 94% being singletons. Sequences were obtained from naive CD8+ T cells sorted from blood. V is TRBV10-2 and J is TRBJ2-7, with 8 bases aligning to TRBD2. This receptor was identified in a man between 18 and 29 years old in good health. CDR3 sequence: CASTPGGEEQYF. In DNA form, the CDR3 reads TGCGCCAGCACGCCGGGGGGGGAAGAGCAGTACTTC.